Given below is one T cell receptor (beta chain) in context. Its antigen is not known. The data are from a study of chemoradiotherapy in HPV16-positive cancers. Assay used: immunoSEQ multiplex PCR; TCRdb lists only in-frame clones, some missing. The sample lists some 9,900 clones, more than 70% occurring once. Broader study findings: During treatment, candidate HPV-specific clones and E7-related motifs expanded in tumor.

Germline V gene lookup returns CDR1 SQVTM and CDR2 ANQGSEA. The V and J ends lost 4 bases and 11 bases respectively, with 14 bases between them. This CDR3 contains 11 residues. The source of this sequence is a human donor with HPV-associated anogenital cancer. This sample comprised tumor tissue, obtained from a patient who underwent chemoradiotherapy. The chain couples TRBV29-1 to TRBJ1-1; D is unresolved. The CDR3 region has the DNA TGCAGCGTTGCGGAGCGGGGAGGGGCTTTCTTT. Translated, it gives CSVAERGGAFF.